Below, 25 T cell receptor beta chains from the same sample are listed, as sequenced in a study of follicular helper T cells after annual influenza vaccination. The time point is: 2014-2015 season, 7 days after vaccination. Some clones are missing from TCRdb's copy, which holds only in-frame ones; the method was immunoSEQ multiplex PCR. Here the sample spans about 15,000 clones, around 84% being singletons. The input for sequencing was CXCR5+ CD38- circulating T follicular helper cells from blood, taken 7 days after influenza vaccination. Stated subset: circulating Tfh, non-naive CD4+CXCR5+PD-1+ (ICOS+CD38+ or ICOS-CD38-). These receptor sequences come from an adult who received the influenza vaccine.

This clone was recorded once. V gene TRBV5-1 combines with J gene TRBJ2-3; 7 nucleotides match TRBD1. V was pared by 2 bases and J by 0 bases, with 6 bases of the junction left unmatched. Looked up from germline, CDR1 is SGHRS and CDR2 is YFSETQ. This CDR3 is 16 amino acids long. CDR3 amino acids: CASSFTGADSTDTQYF. The CDR3 coding sequence is TGCGCCAGCAGCTTTACAGGGGCCGATAGCACAGATACGCAGTATTTT.

The gene calls are TRBV9 and TRBJ2-5, with 7 bases lining up with TRBD2. Per the germline V gene, CDR1 is SGDLS and CDR2 is YYNGEE. The CDR3 loop spans 15 amino acids. The V and J ends lost 3 bases and 4 bases, in that order; junction bases with no gene match: 9. CDR3 sequence reads: CASSGDGLGAETQYF. The CDR3 DNA is TGTGCCAGCAGCGGGGACGGACTAGGGGCAGAGACCCAGTACTTC.

This sequence joins TRBV19 and TRBJ2-6, with 8 bases identical to TRBD1. J gave up 0 bases and V 2 bases, and 9 bases lay outside the gene matches. This CDR3 comprises 19 residues. Germline V gene lookup returns CDR1 LNHDA and CDR2 SQIVND (reference sequence). The CDR3 sequence is CASSIIRQGAASGANVLTF. The DNA of the CDR3 is TGTGCCAGTAGTATAATCAGGCAGGGGGCGGCCTCTGGGGCCAACGTCCTGACTTTC.

Turning to this clone: The identical CDR3 is also encoded by other nucleotide sequences in the sample. The chain couples TRBV5-1 to TRBJ2-7; D possibly corresponds to TRBD1 (5 bases). Trimming cost V 4 bases and J 2 bases, with 16 bases left between them. The germline CDR1 and CDR2 sequences are SGHRS and YFSETQ. The CDR3 runs 15 residues. The CDR3: CASSPLGQGAYEQYF. The CDR3 DNA is TGCGCCAGCAGCCCGCTCGGGCAGGGCGCCTACGAGCAGTACTTC. Based on the CDR3 plus reference TRBV5-1 and TRBJ2-7, the full variable domain is KAGVTQTPRYLIKTRGQQVTLSCSPISGHRSVSWYQQTPGQGLQFLFEYFSETQRNKGNFPGRFSGRQFSNSRSEMNVSTLELGDSALYLCASSPLGQGAYEQYFGPGTRLTVT.

This clone came up once. The V and J genes are TRBV18 and TRBJ2-5; 7 nucleotides align to TRBD1. Gene TRBJ2-7 matches the end of the DNA better, so the J call may be wrong. Germline assignment: CDR1 KGHSH and CDR2 LQKENI. The CDR3 length is 15 residues. The chain's CDR3 is CASSPSRDSSYEQYF. CDR3 in DNA: TGTGCCAGCTCACCTTCCCGGGACAGCTCCTACGAGCAGTACTTC.

This chain connects TRBV5-4 to TRBJ2-1; 8 bases are shared with TRBD2. V was pared by 3 bases and J by 7 bases, with 12 bases of the junction left unmatched. Per the germline V gene, CDR1 is SGHNT and CDR2 is YYREEE (reference sequence). This CDR3 spans 16 amino acids. CDR3 DNA: TGTGCCAGCAGCTCCTCTTCCGGGAGGGCTACTAATGAGCAGTTCTTC. Translation gives CASSSSSGRATNEQFF.

Of note for this clone: At the DNA level, this CDR3 is encoded by other sequences in the same sample as well. This rearrangement joins TRBV5-4 to TRBJ1-1; 8 bases fit TRBD1. Trimming removed 0 bases from V and 7 bases from J; junction bases left unmatched: 2. This CDR3 region has 13 residues. The germline CDR1 and CDR2 sequences are SGHNT and YYREEE (reference sequence). CDR3 coding DNA: TGTGCCAGCAGCTTGGGGGGGACAGGTGAAGCTTTCTTT. Translated: CASSLGGTGEAFF.

The genes are TRBV7-9 and TRBJ2-1; the match to TRBD2 covers 8 bases. Germline V CDR1 and CDR2: SEHNR, FQNEAQ (reference sequence). The CDR3 consists of 12 residues. The V segment lost 11 bases and the J segment 5 bases; nucleotides outside the gene matches: 5. CDR3 nucleotide sequence: TGTGCCTTTAGCGGGGAACACAATGAGCAGTTCTTC. Its protein product is CAFSGEHNEQFF.

V gene TRBV5-4 combines with J gene TRBJ2-5; D is possibly TRBD2 (6 bases). The CDR3 is made up of 14 amino acids. In germline, CDR1 is SGHNT, CDR2 YYREEE (reference sequence). Trimming took 3 bases from V and 5 from J, leaving 14 bases between them. The CDR3 DNA follows: TGTGCCAGCAGCTCGCGGACGGGGGAGGAGACCCAGTACTTC. Residues: CASSSRTGEETQYF.

The sample holds one count of this clone. The genes are TRBV29-1 and TRBJ2-5, with TRBD2 as a possible D gene (5 bases). The V gene lost 6 bases and the J gene lost 5 bases, with 19 bases spanning the gap. Germline V gives CDR1 SQVTM, CDR2 ANQGSEA. The CDR3 has 14 amino acids. CDR3 nucleotide sequence: TGCAGCGTCGGGAAGACCTCGAAGGTCGAGACCCAGTACTTC. The encoded protein is CSVGKTSKVETQYF.

This chain uses TRBV6-4 with TRBJ2-7, with D perhaps TRBD1 (5 bases). V was pared by 9 bases and J by 3 bases, with 12 bases between. This CDR3 comprises 12 residues. Germline CDR1 reads MRHNA; CDR2 reads SNTAGT. The CDR3 nucleotides are TGTGCCAGACCGAACCAGGGCTACGAGCAGTACTTC. Encoded protein: CARPNQGYEQYF.

The V and J genes are TRBV21-1 and TRBJ2-2; the D call in the table, TRBD2, was not verified against the DNA. TRBV21-1 is flagged as a pseudogene. The CDR3 covers 13 residues. DNA of the CDR3: TGTGCCAGCAGCCTAGCGGGCCCCGGGGAGCTGTTTTTT. It specifies CASSLAGPGELFF.

The J gene is TRBJ2-3, the V gene TRBV11-2; TRBD2 is a possible D gene (5 bases). V lost 5 bases and J lost 10, with 13 bases in between. Germline V CDR1 and CDR2: SGHAT, FQNNGV. CDR3 length: 12 amino acids. The DNA of the CDR3 is TGTGCCAGCAGCATGACGATCGGGGCGCAGTATTTT. Translating gives CASSMTIGAQYF.

The DNA of the CDR3 is TGTGCCAGTAGTTTCGACTCCCCTCTGAGTGAAAAACTGTTTTTT. Translation gives CASSFDSPLSEKLFF. This sequence joins TRBV19 and TRBJ1-4; D is ambiguous. Trimming pared 5 bases from V and 7 bases from J, leaving 17 bases between. The CDR3 runs to 15 residues. Looked up from germline, CDR1 is LNHDA and CDR2 is SQIVND (reference sequence).

In nucleotides, the CDR3 is TGTGCCACCAGCAACGGGGACAGAGTGGCTTTCTTT. This codes for CATSNGDRVAFF. This chain connects TRBV15 to TRBJ1-1; 7 positions match TRBD1. Germline V gene lookup returns CDR1 LNHNV and CDR2 YYDKDF (reference sequence). CDR3 length: 12 residues. Trimming removed 4 bases from V and 11 bases from J; junction bases left unmatched: 7. The variable domain in full, with the rest retrieved from reference TRBV15 and TRBJ1-1, is DAMVIQNPRYQVTQFGKPVTLSCSQTLNHNVMYWYQQKSSQAPKLLFHYYDKDFNNEADTPDNFQSRRPNTSFCFLDIRSPGLGDTAMYLCATSNGDRVAFFGQGTRLTVV.

V gene TRBV9 combines with J gene TRBJ2-3; perhaps TRBD2 as D (5 bases). The V end lost 5 bases, the J end lost 4 bases, and 14 bases lay between the germline ends. The CDR3 consists of 14 residues. Germline CDR1 SGDLS, CDR2 YYNGEE. CDR3 bases: TGTGCCAGCAGTACTAGGAGTTTCTCAGATACGCAGTATTTT. Protein sequence: CASSTRSFSDTQYF.

This clone was recorded a few times. V usage is TRBV27 and J usage is TRBJ1-6, with D maybe TRBD1 (5 bases). The CDR3 is 15 amino acids. In germline, CDR1 is MNHEY, CDR2 SMNVEV (reference sequence). Trimming cost V 3 bases and J 8 bases, with 14 bases left between them. Here the CDR3 DNA reads TGTGCCAGCAGTTTGGAAACAGGATCACATTCACCCCTCCACTTT. This translates into CASSLETGSHSPLHF.

The chain links TRBV19 to TRBJ1-5; D gene uncertain. The CDR3 loop spans 16 amino acids. Trimming shortened V by 3 bases and J by 0 bases, and 12 bases separated the two germline ends. Per germline, CDR1 LNHDA and CDR2 SQIVND (reference sequence). CDR3 in DNA: TGTGCCAGTAGTATGCAGAGAGGGTATAGCAATCAGCCCCAGCATTTT. Its protein product is CASSMQRGYSNQPQHF.

This clone occurred once. V is TRBV19 and J is TRBJ2-1; TRBD2 matches at 9 bases. Germline values: CDR1 LNHDA, CDR2 SQIVND (reference sequence). This CDR3 has 17 amino acids. J lost 1 base, V lost 4 bases, and 8 bases had no gene match. CDR3: CASSKSAGGRSYNEQFF. The CDR3 bases are TGTGCCAGTAGTAAATCCGCGGGAGGGCGTTCCTACAATGAGCAGTTCTTC.

This clone was found once. The rearrangement links TRBV4-1 to TRBJ1-3, with 11 bases lining up with TRBD1. The V gene end was trimmed by 3 bases and the J gene end by 4 bases; junction bases not matched to a gene: 5. CDR3 length equals 16 residues. In germline, CDR1 is MGHRA, CDR2 YSYEKL. The CDR3 nucleotides are TGCGCCAGCAGCCACCGGGACAGGGGGTTGGGAAACACCATATATTTT. It codes for CASSHRDRGLGNTIYF.

V usage is TRBV7-2 and J usage is TRBJ2-7, with TRBD1 matching over 7 bases. This CDR3 comprises 15 residues. The trim removed 7 bases at V and 6 bases at J, leaving 15 bases unmatched. Germline V gene sequence: CDR1 SGHTA, CDR2 FQGNSA. CDR3 loop: CASTSSLTGASEQYF. The CDR3 coding sequence is TGTGCCAGCACCTCATCCCTAACAGGGGCCTCCGAGCAGTACTTC. Full variable domain (missing parts from reference TRBV7-2 and TRBJ2-7): GAGVSQSPSNKVTEKGKDVELRCDPISGHTALYWYRQSLGQGLEFLIYFQGNSAPDKSGLPSDRFSAERTGGSVSTLTIQRTQQEDSAVYLCASTSSLTGASEQYFGPGTRLTVT.

The V gene is TRBV7-9, the J gene TRBJ2-1; the match to TRBD2 covers 8 bases. Trimming cost V 8 bases and J 7 bases; bases outside gene matches: 7. Germline V gene data show CDR1 as SEHNR and CDR2 as FQNEAQ (reference sequence). The CDR3 contains 13 residues. The CDR3 is CASLPTSGNEQFF. CDR3 DNA sequence: TGTGCCAGCCTCCCTACTAGCGGTAATGAGCAGTTCTTC.

This rearrangement joins TRBV28 to TRBJ1-6; no reliable D call. V was trimmed by 6 bases and J by 10 bases, leaving 16 bases between them. Germline CDR1 reads MDHEN; CDR2 reads SYDVKM. The CDR3 runs 14 residues. The CDR3 loop is CASRPGVPWSPLHF. The CDR3 bases are TGTGCCAGCAGACCGGGAGTCCCTTGGTCACCCCTCCACTTT.

The chain recombines TRBV30 with TRBJ2-6; D may be TRBD2 (6 bases). The CDR3 is 15 residues long. Germline V gene data show CDR1 as GTSNPN and CDR2 as SVGIG (reference sequence). Trimming took 0 bases from V and 2 from J, leaving 8 bases between them. For the CDR3, the DNA is TGTGCCTGGAGTGTAGGAGGGACTGGGGCCAACGTCCTGACTTTC. Its protein is CAWSVGGTGANVLTF.

The chain uses TRBV28 and TRBJ2-7; TRBD1 might be the D (7 bases). CDR1 is MDHEN, CDR2 SYDVKM, per germline. V lost 6 bases and J lost 3, with 15 bases in between. The CDR3 spans 14 residues. CDR3 DNA sequence: TGTGCCAGCAGGTCGGGCGGGACAGTCTACGAGCAGTACTTC. This codes for CASRSGGTVYEQYF. Combining the CDR3 with reference TRBV28 and TRBJ2-7 gives the whole variable domain DVKVTQSSRYLVKRTGEKVFLECVQDMDHENMFWYRQDPGLGLRLIYFSYDVKMKEKGDIPEGYSVSREKKERFSLILESASTNQTSMYLCASRSGGTVYEQYFGPGTRLTVT.